The 20 T cell receptor beta chains below all came from one sample that was sequenced in a study of OX40 agonist ivuxolimab in advanced cancers. This table comes from immunoSEQ multiplex PCR, and its TCRdb copy is limited to in-frame clones, with some not included. The sample carries about 39,000 clones, 90% to 95% recorded once. Sequenced material: CD4+ or CD8+ T cells sorted from blood, taken in a trial of the OX40 agonist ivuxolimab. These receptors were taken from an adult with an advanced solid tumor such as melanoma, head and neck, liver or kidney cancer.

The CDR3: CASSLEGGTGVGEQYF. CDR3 in DNA: TGTGCCAGCAGCTTAGAGGGCGGGACAGGGGTCGGCGAGCAGTACTTC. V gene TRBV11-2 combines with J gene TRBJ2-7, with TRBD1 matching 10 bases. Trimming at V came to 0 bases and at J to 6 bases, leaving 8 bases not matched to a gene. CDR1 SGHAT and CDR2 FQNNGV come from the germline V gene. This CDR3 is 16 amino acids long. Full variable domain (missing parts from reference TRBV11-2 and TRBJ2-7): EAGVAQSPRYKIIEKRQSVAFWCNPISGHATLYWYQQILGQGPKLLIQFQNNGVVDDSQLPKDRFSAERLKGVDSTLKIQPAKLEDSAVYLCASSLEGGTGVGEQYFGPGTRLTVT.

The chain has TRBV5-1 and TRBJ2-1, with 9 positions matching TRBD1. Germline CDR1 reads SGHRS; CDR2 reads YFSETQ. V was clipped by 2 bases and J by 2 bases; unmatched bases: 2. The CDR3 spans 15 residues. The CDR3 DNA follows: TGCGCCAGCAGCTTCACAGGGGGCGCCTACAATGAGCAGTTCTTC. It codes for CASSFTGGAYNEQFF.

The rearrangement links TRBV28 to TRBJ2-7, with 11 bases identical to TRBD2. Germline V gene lookup returns CDR1 MDHEN and CDR2 SYDVKM. The CDR3 is 12 amino acids. In DNA form, the CDR3 reads TGTGCTAGCGGGAGGGCCCTCTACGAGCAGTACTTC. Its protein product is CASGRALYEQYF.

This clone was recorded only once. The chain employs TRBV29-1 and TRBJ2-5; 7 bases are a match to TRBD1. This CDR3 is built from 14 residues. Germline V CDR1 and CDR2: SQVTM, ANQGSEA. Trimming removed 4 bases from V and 0 bases from J; junction bases left unmatched: 5. Written as DNA, the CDR3 is TGCAGCGTTGCCCTGGACAGGTACCAAGAGACCCAGTACTTC. It translates to CSVALDRYQETQYF.

This clone occurred a few times. The chain joins TRBV6-5 to TRBJ1-2; TRBD1 agrees at 9 bases. Trimming took 7 bases from V and 1 from J; bases not matched to a gene: 7. The CDR3 sequence is 15 residues long. From germline, CDR1 is MNHEY and CDR2 SVGAGI. CDR3 loop: CASTRGTGYNYGYTF. The CDR3 DNA reads as TGTGCCAGCACCAGGGGGACAGGGTATAACTATGGCTACACCTTC.

This clone was seen a single time. The chain carries TRBV5-1 and TRBJ2-7, with D possibly matching TRBD2 (6 bases). Trimming shortened V by 4 bases and J by 10 bases, and 15 bases separated the two germline ends. The germline V gene has CDR1 SGHRS and CDR2 YFSETQ. The length of the CDR3 is 12 residues. For the CDR3, the DNA is TGCGCCAGCAGCCACTATCCGCGGGGTCAGTACTTC. This sequence encodes CASSHYPRGQYF.

The V call is TRBV7-9, the J call TRBJ1-2; 7 bases map to TRBD1. Trimming at V came to 5 bases and at J to 1 base, leaving 7 bases not matched to a gene. Per the germline V gene, CDR1 is SEHNR and CDR2 is FQNEAQ (reference sequence). The CDR3 is 15 residues long. The CDR3 nucleotides are TGTGCCAGCAGCCTCACAGGGGAATTTAACTATGGCTACACCTTC. It yields the protein CASSLTGEFNYGYTF.

The rearrangement joins TRBV4-1 to TRBJ1-1; D unclear. The CDR3 runs to 15 residues. V was shortened by 3 bases and J by 1 base, with 12 bases between the two germline ends. Germline V lookup: CDR1 MGHRA, CDR2 YSYEKL. The CDR3 nucleotides read TGCGCCAGCAGCCAGATGACGGACGGGAACACTGAAGCTTTCTTT. This codes for CASSQMTDGNTEAFF.

This chain connects TRBV6-6 to TRBJ2-7; 7 nucleotides match TRBD1. With 5 bases clipped from V and 0 bases from J, the junction kept 7 bases outside the gene matches. The CDR3 length is 15 residues. Germline V CDR1 and CDR2: MNHNY, SVGAGI (reference sequence). CDR3 coding DNA: TGTGCCAGCAGTATCCGGGACAGTCACTCCTACGAGCAGTACTTC. This gives the protein CASSIRDSHSYEQYF.

The V gene is TRBV6-1, the J gene TRBJ2-1, with D maybe TRBD1 (6 bases). The V end was cut by 5 bases, the J end by 4 bases, with 15 bases between. The CDR3 contains 15 residues. Germline V CDR1 and CDR2: MNHNS, SASEGT. The CDR3 protein is CASSNGQFDYNEQFF. The CDR3 DNA sequence: TGTGCCAGCAGTAACGGACAGTTTGATTACAATGAGCAGTTCTTC.

J is TRBJ2-2 and V is TRBV4-1; D unresolved. Trimming stripped 0 bases from V and 7 bases from J, with 12 bases between. This CDR3 contains 15 residues. Germline CDR1 and CDR2: MGHRA and YSYEKL. CDR3 loop: CASSQEGPLFGELFF. CDR3 bases: TGCGCCAGCAGCCAAGAGGGCCCACTCTTCGGGGAGCTGTTTTTT.

This chain joins TRBV9 and TRBJ2-1, with D maybe TRBD1 (5 bases). Germline CDR1 and CDR2: SGDLS and YYNGEE. The CDR3 is made up of 13 amino acids. Trimming stripped 4 bases from V and 11 bases from J, with 16 bases between. The CDR3 spells CASSPDQGLKQFF. In DNA, the CDR3 is TGTGCCAGCAGCCCAGACCAGGGTCTCAAGCAGTTCTTC.

The V call is TRBV9, the J call TRBJ2-3; D not resolved. The CDR3 contains 13 residues. Germline CDR1 reads SGDLS; CDR2 reads YYNGEE. Trimming left V 0 bases short and J 4 bases short, with 6 bases between. CDR3 DNA sequence: TGTGCCAGCAGCGTAGATCCCCCAGATACGCAGTATTTT. Residues: CASSVDPPDTQYF.

The chain recombines TRBV9 with TRBJ1-2; D is uncertain. The CDR3 sequence is 14 residues long. Germline CDR1 is SGDLS and CDR2 is YYNGEE. V lost 3 bases to trimming and J lost 0 bases, with 9 bases between them. CDR3 bases: TGTGCCAGCAGCGGATCGGCGACTAACTATGGCTACACCTTC. Translating it yields CASSGSATNYGYTF.

The chain couples TRBV27 to TRBJ1-3; D is ambiguous. Per the germline V gene, CDR1 is MNHEY and CDR2 is SMNVEV (reference sequence). CDR3 length: 13 amino acids. V lost 1 base to trimming and J lost 9 bases, with 10 bases between them. The CDR3 bases are TGTGCCAGCAGTTTATTGGTCGGTGCCACCATATATTTT. Its translation: CASSLLVGATIYF.

CDR3 sequence: CATSASPASETQYF. The CDR3 nucleotides are TGTGCCACCAGCGCCTCGCCAGCCTCAGAGACCCAGTACTTC. The chain couples TRBV15 to TRBJ2-5; D gene uncertain. Per germline, CDR1 LNHNV and CDR2 YYDKDF (reference sequence). The CDR3 loop spans 14 amino acids. Trimming left V 5 bases short and J 4 bases short, with 14 bases between. The variable domain in full, completed from reference TRBV15 and TRBJ2-5, reads DAMVIQNPRYQVTQFGKPVTLSCSQTLNHNVMYWYQQKSSQAPKLLFHYYDKDFNNEADTPDNFQSRRPNTSFCFLDIRSPGLGDTAMYLCATSASPASETQYFGPGTRLLVL.

The chain has TRBV5-6 and TRBJ1-1; no firm D call. V was pared by 1 base and J by 0 bases, with 1 base between. The CDR3 loop spans 12 amino acids. The germline gives CDR1 SGHDT, CDR2 YYEEEE. CDR3 sequence reads: CASSLLNTEAFF. CDR3 nucleotide sequence: TGTGCCAGCAGCTTGCTGAACACTGAAGCTTTCTTT.

The CDR3 DNA reads TGTGCCAGTACTAAGGTGATTGCAACTAATGAAAAACTGTTTTTT. This gives the protein CASTKVIATNEKLFF. The chain recombines TRBV19 with TRBJ1-4; D gene unclear. V was pared by 7 bases and J by 0 bases, with 12 bases between. The CDR3 has 15 residues. Germline V CDR1 and CDR2: LNHDA, SQIVND (reference sequence).

This chain uses TRBV14 with TRBJ2-5, with a tentative D call TRBD2 (5 bases). V was trimmed by 0 bases and J by 5 bases, leaving 13 bases between them. Germline CDR1 SGHDN, CDR2 FVKESK. There are 15 residues in the CDR3. CDR3 region: CASSQDSSSGETQYF. Here the CDR3 DNA reads TGTGCCAGCAGCCAAGACAGTTCGTCGGGGGAGACCCAGTACTTC.

The J gene is TRBJ2-1, the V gene TRBV27; a possible D gene is TRBD1 (5 bases). The V and J ends lost 3 bases and 1 base respectively, with 10 bases between them. Germline assignment: CDR1 MNHEY and CDR2 SMNVEV (reference sequence). The CDR3 is made up of 15 amino acids. CDR3 in DNA: TGTGCCAGCAGTTTGGGGCAGTGGTCCTACAATGAGCAGTTCTTC. This sequence encodes CASSLGQWSYNEQFF.